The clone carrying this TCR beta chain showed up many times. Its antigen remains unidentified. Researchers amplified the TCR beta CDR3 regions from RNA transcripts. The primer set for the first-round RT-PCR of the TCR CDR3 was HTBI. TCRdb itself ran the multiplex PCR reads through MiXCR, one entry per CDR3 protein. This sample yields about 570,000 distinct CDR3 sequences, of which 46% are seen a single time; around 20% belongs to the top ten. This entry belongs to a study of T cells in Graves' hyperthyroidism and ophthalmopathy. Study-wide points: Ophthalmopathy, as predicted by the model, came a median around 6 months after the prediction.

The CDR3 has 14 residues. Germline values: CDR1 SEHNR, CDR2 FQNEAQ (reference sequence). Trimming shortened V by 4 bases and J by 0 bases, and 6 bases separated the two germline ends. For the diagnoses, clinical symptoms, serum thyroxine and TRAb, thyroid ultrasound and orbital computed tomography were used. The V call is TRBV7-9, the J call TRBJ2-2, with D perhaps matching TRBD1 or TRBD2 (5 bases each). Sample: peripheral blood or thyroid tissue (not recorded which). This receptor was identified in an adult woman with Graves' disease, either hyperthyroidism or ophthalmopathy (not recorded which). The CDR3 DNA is TGTGCCAGCAGCTCGGGACCGAACACCGGGGAGCTGTTTTTT. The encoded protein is CASSSGPNTGELFF.